This TCR beta chain was documented in a study of T-cell reconstitution after alpha-beta-depleted transplantation in children. This clonotype came up a few times. TCRbeta library construction was performed incorporating unique molecular identifiers. TCRdb analysed the PCR reads with MiXCR anew, one entry per CDR3 protein. The data contain 210,000 or so distinct CDR3 sequences, under 9.5% of them singletons. The sequence was obtained from a human donor who donated a stem cell graft to a child with acute lymphoblastic leukemia. Sequences were derived from PBMCs from the stem cell graft donor, sampled from the stem cell graft.

The CDR3 reads CASSLGNPPEKLFF. The CDR3 nucleotides are TGTGCCAGCAGCTTGGGGAACCCACCTGAAAAACTGTTTTTT. The chain couples TRBV7-2 to TRBJ1-4; no clear D. Per germline, CDR1 SGHTA and CDR2 FQGNSA. This CDR3 has 14 amino acids. The V gene lost 3 bases and the J gene lost 7 bases, with 12 bases spanning the gap.